The sequence of this TCR beta chain was determined in a study of blood T cell repertoires in COVID-19. Overall study: Donors in the United States, Italy and Spain gave samples during acute or convalescent COVID-19. The analysed material was cDNA or gDNA that came from T cells, B-cell-depleted T cells, or PBMCs.

Assay used: immunoSEQ multiplex PCR; TCRdb lists only in-frame clones, some missing. The sample has under 200,000 clones; approximately 86% are singletons. The CDR3 spans 14 residues. The germline gives CDR1 SGHDT, CDR2 YYEEEE. V was pared by 3 bases and J by 7 bases, with 16 bases between. The sequencing input was peripheral blood. This clonotype was sampled from a man aged 55 to 70 with acute or convalescent COVID-19. The chain combines TRBV5-6 with TRBJ1-1, with D perhaps TRBD1 (5 bases). The DNA of the CDR3 is TGTGCCAGCAGCTATACAGGTGGAAGGGGTGAAGCTTTCTTT. It yields the protein CASSYTGGRGEAFF.